This T cell receptor (beta chain) was observed in a study of blood T cell repertoires in COVID-19. As for the study in general: Researchers got acute and convalescent COVID-19 samples from the United States, Italy and Spain. The cDNA or gDNA used as material had been derived from T cells, B-cell-depleted T cells, or PBMCs.

CDR3 length equals 16 residues. CDR1 is MNHEY, CDR2 SMNVEV, per germline (reference sequence). Trimming stripped 1 base from V and 3 bases from J, with 12 bases between. The method was immunoSEQ multiplex PCR; TCRdb's version includes in-frame clones alone and lacks a portion of them. The sample yields approximately 100,000 clones, approximately 85% seen once. The sequencing input was peripheral blood. This chain connects TRBV27 to TRBJ2-2, with a possible D match to TRBD2 (5 bases). The receptor's source is a human donor in a cohort sampled during active COVID-19. For the CDR3, the DNA is TGTGCCAGCAGTTTATTGGGAGCGGAGTACACCGGGGAGCTGTTTTTT. It translates to CASSLLGAEYTGELFF.